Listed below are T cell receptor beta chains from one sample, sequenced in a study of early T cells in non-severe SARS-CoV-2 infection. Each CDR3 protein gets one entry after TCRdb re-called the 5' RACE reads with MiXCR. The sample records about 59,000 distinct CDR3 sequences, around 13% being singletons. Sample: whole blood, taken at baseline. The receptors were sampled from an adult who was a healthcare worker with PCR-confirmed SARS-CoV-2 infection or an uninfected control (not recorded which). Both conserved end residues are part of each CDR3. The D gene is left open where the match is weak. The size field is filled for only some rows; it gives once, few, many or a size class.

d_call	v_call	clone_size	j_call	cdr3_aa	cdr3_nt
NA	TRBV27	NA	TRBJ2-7	CASSPYYSEGYEQYF	TGTGCCAGCAGCCCTTATTACTCAGAGGGCTACGAGCAGTACTTC
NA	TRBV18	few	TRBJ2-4	CASSLTRENIQYF	TGTGCCAGCTCGCTTACCAGGGAAAACATTCAGTACTTC
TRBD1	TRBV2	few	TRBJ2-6	CASSWDRRSSGANVLTF	TGTGCCAGCAGTTGGGACAGGAGGAGCTCTGGGGCCAACGTCCTGACTTTC
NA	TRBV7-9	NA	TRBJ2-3	CASSPRLTSTDTQYF	TGTGCCAGCAGCCCTCGACTTACTAGCACAGATACGCAGTATTTT
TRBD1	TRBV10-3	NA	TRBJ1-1	CATGQGMAEAFF	TGTGCCACCGGACAGGGAATGGCTGAAGCTTTCTTT
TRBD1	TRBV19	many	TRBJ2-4	CASSFDRVNLRGAKNIQYF	TGTGCCAGTAGTTTCGACAGGGTGAACCTTCGTGGGGCCAAAAACATTCAGTACTTC
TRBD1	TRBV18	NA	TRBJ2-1	CASSTSQGASYNEQFF	TGTGCCAGCTCAACCTCACAGGGGGCCTCCTACAATGAGCAGTTCTTC
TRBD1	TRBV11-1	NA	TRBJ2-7	CASSPGQVTYEQYF	TGTGCCAGCAGCCCGGGACAGGTTACCTACGAGCAGTACTTC
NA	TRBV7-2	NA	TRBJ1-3	CASSLAGSSSGNTIYF	TGTGCCAGCAGCTTAGCCGGCTCCAGCTCTGGAAACACCATATATTTT
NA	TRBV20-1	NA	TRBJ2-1	CSARGQGVSAATYNEQFF	TGCAGTGCTAGAGGCCAAGGGGTCTCAGCGGCGACATACAATGAGCAGTTCTTC
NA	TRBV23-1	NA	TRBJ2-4	CASSPNRGGIQYF	TGCGCCAGCAGTCCGAACAGGGGAGGCATTCAGTACTTC
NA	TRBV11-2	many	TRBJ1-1	CASSYLSGFLGTEAFF	TGTGCCAGCAGCTACCTCTCAGGGTTCCTAGGCACTGAAGCTTTCTTT
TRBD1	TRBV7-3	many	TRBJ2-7	CASSTRQGYEQYF	TGTGCCAGCAGCACCCGACAGGGCTACGAGCAGTACTTC
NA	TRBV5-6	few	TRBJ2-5	CASSLSQPETQYF	TGTGCCAGCAGCTTGTCCCAGCCGGAGACCCAGTACTTC
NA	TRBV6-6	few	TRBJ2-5	CASNGGGETQYF	TGTGCCAGCAATGGGGGCGGAGAGACCCAGTACTTC
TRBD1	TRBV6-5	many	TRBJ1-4	CASSYGTGGREEKLFF	TGTGCCAGCAGTTACGGGACAGGGGGCCGTGAGGAAAAACTGTTTTTT
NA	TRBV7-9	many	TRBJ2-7	CASSPGLYEQYF	TGTGCCAGCAGCCCGGGACTCTACGAGCAGTACTTC
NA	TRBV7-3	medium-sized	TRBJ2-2	CASSLSVNTGELFF	TGTGCCAGCAGCTTAAGTGTGAACACCGGGGAGCTGTTTTTT
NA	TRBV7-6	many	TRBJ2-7	CASSDQVYEQYF	TGTGCCAGCAGCGATCAGGTATACGAGCAGTACTTC
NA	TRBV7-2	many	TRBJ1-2	CASSSTAYGYTF	TGTGCCAGCAGCTCGACGGCCTATGGCTACACCTTC
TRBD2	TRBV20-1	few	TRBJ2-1	CSPGLAGYNEQFF	TGCAGTCCAGGACTAGCGGGGTACAATGAGCAGTTCTTC
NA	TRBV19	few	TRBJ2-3	CASSMAGTLIFTDTQYF	TGTGCCAGTAGTATGGCCGGGACACTCATCTTCACAGATACGCAGTATTTT
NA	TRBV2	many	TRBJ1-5	CASSVDGSNQPQHF	TGTGCCAGCAGTGTGGACGGGAGCAATCAGCCCCAGCATTTT
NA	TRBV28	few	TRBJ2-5	CASTPPSRRGETQYF	TGTGCCAGCACTCCCCCCAGCAGGAGGGGAGAGACCCAGTACTTC
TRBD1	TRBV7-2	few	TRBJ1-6	CASSLDRGPLHF	TGTGCCAGCAGCCTGGACAGGGGACCCCTCCACTTT
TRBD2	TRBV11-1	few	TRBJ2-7	CASSLPRRTGGGSYEQYF	TGTGCCAGCAGCTTACCTCGTAGGACGGGAGGTGGCTCCTACGAGCAGTACTTC
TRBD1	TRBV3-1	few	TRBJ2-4	CASSNRDRKAKNIQYF	TGTGCCAGCAGCAACCGGGACAGAAAAGCCAAAAACATTCAGTACTTC